This entry describes one T cell receptor (beta chain). This clone was counted only a few times. Its binding antigen is unknown. The input lacks base qualities; no much larger clone sits a single base away. Trimming takes 7 bases from V and 5 bases from J, and the germline ends sit 12 bases apart. The germline V gene encodes CDR1 LGHNT and CDR2 FRNRAP. The CDR3 spans 13 residues, from the cysteine through the phenylalanine. The entry retains the CDR3 DNA only, 39 bases that are in frame from base 1. Enrolling through a virtual design, the prospective study's participants ranged in age from about 18 to 89 years and lived across about two dozen United States geographic areas. In the prospective study, cohorts were assigned on the basis of participant-reported clinical history obtained from a screening survey and a study questionnaire. Recovered participants in ImmuneRACE Cohort 3 were defined by two consecutive negative NP/OP PCR tests, clearance by a healthcare professional, or resolution of symptoms. Each participant in the prospective study had whole blood, serum and a nasopharyngeal or oropharyngeal swab collected by mobile phlebotomists. Additional blood draws and questionnaires over an approximately 2-month period could optionally be provided by prospective study participants. Prospective study blood samples were shipped either frozen or at room temperature before DNA extraction.

The sample belongs to a study of blood T cell repertoires in COVID-19 (dated by TCRdb to 2020 to 2021). Broadly, across the study: Samples covering the acute and convalescent phases of COVID-19 were provided by collaborators in the United States, Italy and Spain. Where HLA class I and class II types were available, the types were taken from metadata supplied by the sample provider, not from assay-based typing. The repertoires were made available in a free public database intended to serve as a resource for research on the immune response to SARS-CoV-2. The prospective study material was composed of cDNA or gDNA derived from T cells, B-cell-depleted T cells, or PBMCs. Subjects who had been exposed to COVID-19, were actively infected with it, or had recovered from it provided the deeply sampled blood TCRbeta repertoires that made up the dataset. The samples were drawn from two sources: the first 160 participants of the ongoing ImmuneRACE study, and 1,254 subjects contributed by 6 global collaborators. Sample metadata almost always included a de-identified subject ID, COVID-19 status, age in years and sex. Summary of the overall study and its limitations: Clinical and demographic metadata were provided uncurated, with the amount varying by source and participant.

TCRbeta CDR3 regions were amplified from genomic DNA using the immunoSEQ Assay, a bias-controlled multiplex PCR. Regarding the original processing steps: The number of nucleated cells in each sample was estimated by amplification of reference gene primers within the assay. Sequence reads were collapsed and filtered to measure the absolute abundance of every unique TCRbeta CDR3 rearrangement. For each sample, productive Simpson clonality was calculated as the square root of Simpson's diversity index over productive rearrangements. This immuneACCESS table, as held by TCRdb, lists in-frame sequences with V and J called but not all clones. Of the missing ones, under half trace to an unresolved V gene in checked studies; the others have no known cause. V and J calls and clone size follow that table, whereas D and trimming were derived from the DNA. This sample lists 280,000 or so clones; 85% were detected once. Jointly, the top ten make up under 3% of the sample.

The chain was built from TRBV12-5 and TRBJ2-1; a confident D gene designation cannot be given. The TCR comes from a woman aged 45 to 65 who had recovered from COVID-19. The sequencing sample was made of PBMCs or T cells enriched from blood (not recorded which). The encoded CDR3 is CASALDTDNEQFF. The DNA reads as follows: TGTGCTAGTGCCTTAGACACCGACAATGAGCAGTTCTTC.